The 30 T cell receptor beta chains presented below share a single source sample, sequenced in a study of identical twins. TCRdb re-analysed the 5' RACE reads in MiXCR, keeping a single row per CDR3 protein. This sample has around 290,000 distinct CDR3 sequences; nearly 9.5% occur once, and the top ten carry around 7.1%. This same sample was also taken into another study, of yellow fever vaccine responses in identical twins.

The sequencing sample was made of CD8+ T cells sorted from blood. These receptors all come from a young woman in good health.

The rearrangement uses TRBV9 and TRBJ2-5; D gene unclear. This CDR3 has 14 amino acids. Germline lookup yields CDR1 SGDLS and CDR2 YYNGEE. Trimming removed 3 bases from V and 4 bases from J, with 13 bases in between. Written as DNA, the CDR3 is TGTGCCAGCAGCGCAGAGTCCGCTAGAGAGACCCAGTACTTC. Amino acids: CASSAESARETQYF.

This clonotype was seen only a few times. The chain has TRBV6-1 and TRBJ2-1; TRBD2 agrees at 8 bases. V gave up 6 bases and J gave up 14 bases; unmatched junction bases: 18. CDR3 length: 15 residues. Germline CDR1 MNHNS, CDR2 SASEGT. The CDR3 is CASRAPTGLVLSEFF. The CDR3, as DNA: TGTGCCAGCAGGGCCCCCACGGGACTAGTTTTGAGTGAGTTCTTC.

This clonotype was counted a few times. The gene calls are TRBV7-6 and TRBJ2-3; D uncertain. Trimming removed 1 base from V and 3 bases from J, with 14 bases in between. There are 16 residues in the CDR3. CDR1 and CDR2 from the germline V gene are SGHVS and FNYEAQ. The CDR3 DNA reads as TGTGCCAGCAGCTTAGAGTGGGGTCTAGTAACAGATACGCAGTATTTT. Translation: CASSLEWGLVTDTQYF.

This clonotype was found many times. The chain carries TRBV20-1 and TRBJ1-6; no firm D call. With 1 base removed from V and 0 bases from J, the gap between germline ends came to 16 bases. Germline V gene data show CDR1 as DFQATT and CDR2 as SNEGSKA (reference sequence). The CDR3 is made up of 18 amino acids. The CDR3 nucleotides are TGCAGTGCTAGAGGTCCTGGACGGACGAGCTCCTATAATTCACCCCTCCACTTT. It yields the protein CSARGPGRTSSYNSPLHF.

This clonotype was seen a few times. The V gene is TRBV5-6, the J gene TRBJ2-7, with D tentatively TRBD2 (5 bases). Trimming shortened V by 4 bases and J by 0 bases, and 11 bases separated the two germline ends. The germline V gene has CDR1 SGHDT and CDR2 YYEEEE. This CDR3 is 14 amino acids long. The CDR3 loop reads CASSPNRDSYEQYF. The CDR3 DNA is TGTGCCAGCAGCCCGAACCGGGACTCCTACGAGCAGTACTTC.

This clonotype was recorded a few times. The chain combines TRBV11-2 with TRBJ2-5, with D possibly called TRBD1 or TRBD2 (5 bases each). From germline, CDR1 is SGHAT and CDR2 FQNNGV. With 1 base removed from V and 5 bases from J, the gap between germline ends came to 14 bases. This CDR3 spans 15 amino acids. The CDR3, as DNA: TGTGCCAGCAGCTTAGGCGAAGAGTGGGACGAGACCCAGTACTTC. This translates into CASSLGEEWDETQYF.

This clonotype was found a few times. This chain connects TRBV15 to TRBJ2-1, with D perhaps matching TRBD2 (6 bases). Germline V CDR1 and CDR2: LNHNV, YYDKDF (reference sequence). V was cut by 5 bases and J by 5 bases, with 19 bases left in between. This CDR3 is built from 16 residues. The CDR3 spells CATSRRGAGPDNEQFF. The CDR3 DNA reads TGTGCCACCAGCCGACGCGGGGCGGGACCGGACAATGAGCAGTTCTTC.

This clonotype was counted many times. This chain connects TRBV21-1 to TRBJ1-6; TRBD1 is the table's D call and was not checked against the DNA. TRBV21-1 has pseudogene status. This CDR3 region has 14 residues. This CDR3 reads CASSGTGMSSPLHF. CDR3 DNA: TGTGCCAGCAGCGGGACAGGGATGAGTTCACCCCTCCACTTT.

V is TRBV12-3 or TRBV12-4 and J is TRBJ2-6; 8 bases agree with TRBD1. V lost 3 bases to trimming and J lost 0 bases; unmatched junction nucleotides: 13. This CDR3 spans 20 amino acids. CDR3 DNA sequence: TGTGCCAGCAGTTTCTGGCCAGGGGGCTTTATACTCTCTGGGGCCAACGTCCTGACTTTC. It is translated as CASSFWPGGFILSGANVLTF.

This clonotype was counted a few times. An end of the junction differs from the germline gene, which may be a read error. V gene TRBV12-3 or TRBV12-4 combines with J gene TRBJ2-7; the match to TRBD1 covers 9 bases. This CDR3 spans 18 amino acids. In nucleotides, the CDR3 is TGTGCCCGCAGCCCCGGGACAGGGACGGCACGGGGCTCCTACGAGCAGTACTTC. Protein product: CARSPGTGTARGSYEQYF.

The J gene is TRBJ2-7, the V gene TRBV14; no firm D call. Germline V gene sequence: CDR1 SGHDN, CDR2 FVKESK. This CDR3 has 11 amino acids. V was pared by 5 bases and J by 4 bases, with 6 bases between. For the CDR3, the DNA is TGTGCCAGCAGCAACGGGTACGAGCAGTACTTC. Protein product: CASSNGYEQYF. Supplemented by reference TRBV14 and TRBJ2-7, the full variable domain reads EAGVTQFPSHSVIEKGQTVTLRCDPISGHDNLYWYRRVMGKEIKFLLHFVKESKQDESGMPNNRFLAERTGGTYSTLKVQPAELEDSGVYFCASSNGYEQYFGPGTRLTVT.

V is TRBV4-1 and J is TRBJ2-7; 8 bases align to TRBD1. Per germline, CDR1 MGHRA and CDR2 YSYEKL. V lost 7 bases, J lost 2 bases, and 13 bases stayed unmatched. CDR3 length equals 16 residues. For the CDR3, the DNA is TGCGCCAGCACCCCTCCTGGGCAGGGGGCCCCCTACGAGCAGTACTTC. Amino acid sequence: CASTPPGQGAPYEQYF.

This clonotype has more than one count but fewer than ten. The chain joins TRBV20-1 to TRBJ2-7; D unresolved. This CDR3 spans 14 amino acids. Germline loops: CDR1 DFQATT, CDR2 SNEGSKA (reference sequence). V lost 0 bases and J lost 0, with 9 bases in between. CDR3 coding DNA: TGCAGTGCTAGAGACAGATACAACTCCTACGAGCAGTACTTC. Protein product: CSARDRYNSYEQYF.

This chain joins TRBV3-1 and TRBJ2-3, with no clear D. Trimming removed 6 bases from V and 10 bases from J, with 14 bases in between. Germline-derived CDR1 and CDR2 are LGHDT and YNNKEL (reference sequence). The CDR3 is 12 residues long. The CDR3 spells CASSPEVTPQYF. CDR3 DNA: TGTGCCAGCAGTCCCGAAGTGACTCCGCAGTATTTT.

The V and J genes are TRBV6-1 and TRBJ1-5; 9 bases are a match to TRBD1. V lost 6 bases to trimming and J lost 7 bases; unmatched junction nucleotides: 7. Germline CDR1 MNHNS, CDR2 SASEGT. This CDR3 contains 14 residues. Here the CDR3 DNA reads TGTGCCAGCAGACCACGGACAGGGGTCCAGCCCCAGCATTTT. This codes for CASRPRTGVQPQHF.

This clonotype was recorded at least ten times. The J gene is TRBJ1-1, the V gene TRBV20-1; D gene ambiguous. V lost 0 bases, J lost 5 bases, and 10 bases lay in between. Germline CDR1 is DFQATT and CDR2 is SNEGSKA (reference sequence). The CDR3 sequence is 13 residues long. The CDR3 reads CSARDLLETEAFF. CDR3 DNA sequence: TGCAGTGCTAGAGATTTGCTTGAGACTGAAGCTTTCTTT.

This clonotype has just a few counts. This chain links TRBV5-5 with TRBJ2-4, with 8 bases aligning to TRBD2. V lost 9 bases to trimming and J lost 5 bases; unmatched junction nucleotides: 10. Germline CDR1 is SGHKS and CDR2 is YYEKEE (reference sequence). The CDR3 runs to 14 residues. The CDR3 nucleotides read TGTGCCATGGGGTCCGGGGGGGGAGAAAACATTCAGTACTTC. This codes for CAMGSGGGENIQYF.

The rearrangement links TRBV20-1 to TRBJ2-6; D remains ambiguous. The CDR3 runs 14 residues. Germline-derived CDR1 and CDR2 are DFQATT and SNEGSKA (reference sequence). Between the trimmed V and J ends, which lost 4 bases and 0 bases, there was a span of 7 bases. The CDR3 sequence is CSAKQASGANVLTF. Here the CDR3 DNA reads TGCAGTGCTAAACAAGCCTCTGGGGCCAACGTCCTGACTTTC.

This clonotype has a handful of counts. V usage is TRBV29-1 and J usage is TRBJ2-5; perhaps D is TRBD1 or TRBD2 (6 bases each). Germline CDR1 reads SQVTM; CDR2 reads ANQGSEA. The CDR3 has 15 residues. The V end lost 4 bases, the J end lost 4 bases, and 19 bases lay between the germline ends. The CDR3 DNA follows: TGCAGCGTTGTAGGTGGGGGGCTATTGGGAGAGACCCAGTACTTC. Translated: CSVVGGGLLGETQYF.

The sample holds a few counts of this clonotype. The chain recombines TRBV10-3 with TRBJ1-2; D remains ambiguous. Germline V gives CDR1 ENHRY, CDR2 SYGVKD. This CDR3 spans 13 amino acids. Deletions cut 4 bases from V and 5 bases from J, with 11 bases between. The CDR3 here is CAISASAAYGYTF. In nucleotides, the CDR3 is TGTGCCATCAGTGCGTCAGCTGCGTATGGCTACACCTTC.

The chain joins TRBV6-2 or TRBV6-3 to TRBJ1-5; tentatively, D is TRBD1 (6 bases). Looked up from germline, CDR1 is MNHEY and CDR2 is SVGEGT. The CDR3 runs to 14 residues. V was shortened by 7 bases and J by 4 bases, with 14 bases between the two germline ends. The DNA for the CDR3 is TGTGCCAGCAACGAACAGGGAGTGAATCAGCCCCAGCATTTT. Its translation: CASNEQGVNQPQHF.

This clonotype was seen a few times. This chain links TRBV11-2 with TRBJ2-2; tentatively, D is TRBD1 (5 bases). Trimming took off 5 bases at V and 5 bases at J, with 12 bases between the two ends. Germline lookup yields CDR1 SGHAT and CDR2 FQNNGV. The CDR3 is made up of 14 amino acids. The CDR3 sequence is CASSPPRETGELFF. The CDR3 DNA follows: TGTGCCAGCAGCCCTCCCAGGGAAACCGGGGAGCTGTTTTTT.

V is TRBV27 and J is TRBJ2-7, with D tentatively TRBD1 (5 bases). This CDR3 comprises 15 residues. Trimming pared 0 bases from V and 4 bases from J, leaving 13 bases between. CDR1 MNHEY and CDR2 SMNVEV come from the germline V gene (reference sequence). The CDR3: CASSLSGQGLYEQYF. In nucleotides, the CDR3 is TGTGCCAGCAGTTTATCGGGTCAGGGATTGTACGAGCAGTACTTC.

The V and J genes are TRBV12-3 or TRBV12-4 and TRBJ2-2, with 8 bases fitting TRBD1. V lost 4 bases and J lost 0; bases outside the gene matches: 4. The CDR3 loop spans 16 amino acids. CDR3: CASSSDRVSNTGELFF. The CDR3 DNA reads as TGTGCCAGCAGTTCGGACAGGGTCTCGAACACCGGGGAGCTGTTTTTT.

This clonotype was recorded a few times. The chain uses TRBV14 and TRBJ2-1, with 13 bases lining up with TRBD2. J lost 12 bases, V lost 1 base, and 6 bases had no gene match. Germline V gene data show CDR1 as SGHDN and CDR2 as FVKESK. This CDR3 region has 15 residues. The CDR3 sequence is CASSQAGGLAGTQFF. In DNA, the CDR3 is TGTGCCAGCAGCCAAGCGGGGGGACTAGCGGGAACGCAGTTCTTC.

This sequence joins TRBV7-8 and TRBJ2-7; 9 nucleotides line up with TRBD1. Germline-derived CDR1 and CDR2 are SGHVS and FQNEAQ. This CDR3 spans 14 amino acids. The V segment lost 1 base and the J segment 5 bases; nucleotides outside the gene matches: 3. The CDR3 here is CASSLVWTGDEQYF. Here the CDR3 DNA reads TGTGCCAGCAGCTTAGTCTGGACAGGGGACGAGCAGTACTTC.

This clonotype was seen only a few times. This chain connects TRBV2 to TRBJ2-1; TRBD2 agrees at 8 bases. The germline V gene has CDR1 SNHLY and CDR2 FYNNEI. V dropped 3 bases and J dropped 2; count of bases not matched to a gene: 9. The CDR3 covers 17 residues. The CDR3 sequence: CASSDNAGGQTYNEQFF. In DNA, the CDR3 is TGTGCCAGCAGTGATAACGCGGGGGGCCAAACCTACAATGAGCAGTTCTTC.

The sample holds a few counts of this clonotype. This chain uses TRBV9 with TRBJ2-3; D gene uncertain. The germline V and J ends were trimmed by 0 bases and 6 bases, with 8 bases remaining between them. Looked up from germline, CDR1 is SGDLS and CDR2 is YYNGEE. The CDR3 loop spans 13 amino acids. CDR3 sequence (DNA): TGTGCCAGCAGCGTAGGAGGCGAGGATACGCAGTATTTT. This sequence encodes CASSVGGEDTQYF.

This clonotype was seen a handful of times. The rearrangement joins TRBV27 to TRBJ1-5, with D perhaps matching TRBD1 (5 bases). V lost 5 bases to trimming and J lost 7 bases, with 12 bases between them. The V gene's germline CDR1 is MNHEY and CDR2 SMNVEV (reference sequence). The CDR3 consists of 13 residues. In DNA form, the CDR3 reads TGTGCCAGCAGTCCAGGATACAGGCAGCCCCAGCATTTT. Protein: CASSPGYRQPQHF.

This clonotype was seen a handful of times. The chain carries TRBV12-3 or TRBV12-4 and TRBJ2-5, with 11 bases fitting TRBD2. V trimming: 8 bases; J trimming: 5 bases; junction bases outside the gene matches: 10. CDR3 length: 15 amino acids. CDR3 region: CASLVAGGPEETQYF. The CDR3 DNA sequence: TGTGCCAGCCTAGTAGCGGGGGGGCCCGAGGAGACCCAGTACTTC.